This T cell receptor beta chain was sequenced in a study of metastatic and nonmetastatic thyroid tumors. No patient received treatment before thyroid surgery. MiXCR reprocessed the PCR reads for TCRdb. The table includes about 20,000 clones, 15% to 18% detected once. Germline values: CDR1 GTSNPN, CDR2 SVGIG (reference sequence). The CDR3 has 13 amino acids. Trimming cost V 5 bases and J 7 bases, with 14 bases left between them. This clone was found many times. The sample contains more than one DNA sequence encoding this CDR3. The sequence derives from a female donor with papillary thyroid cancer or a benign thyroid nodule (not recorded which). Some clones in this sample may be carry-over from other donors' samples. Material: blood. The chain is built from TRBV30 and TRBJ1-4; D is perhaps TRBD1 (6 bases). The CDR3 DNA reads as TGTGCCTGGGACCGGCAGGGGCGTGAAAAACTGTTTTTT. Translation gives CAWDRQGREKLFF.